What follows describes a single T cell receptor beta chain. Its antigen target is currently unknown. Base qualities are not provided; no much larger clone lies one nucleotide away. The data belong to a study of beta chain features in type 1 diabetes (dated by TCRdb to the late 2010s). Background for the entire study: Mean age, gender distribution, total cell number and subset yield were not different between patients and healthy donors. A total of 100 million to 140 million sorted cells were examined across all samples, and the number of cells per subset was strongly correlated with RNA yield. In the study, recently diagnosed type 1 diabetes patients and matched healthy donors were compared on the TCRB repertoires of their sorted circulating CD4+ T cell subsets. Whereas all 28 donors provided naive and central memory subsets, regulatory and stem cell-like memory subsets were isolated from just 8 patients and about 8 healthy donors.

The entire isolated RNA was reverse transcribed using the High Capacity cDNA Reverse Transcription Kit, and thus expressed TCRB transcripts were sequenced. Deep immunoSEQ sequencing was performed on naive, central memory and regulatory T cell samples, with an average of around 3.4 million total reads per sample. Sorted cells were lysed in RLT buffer and RNA was extracted with DNase-treated RNeasy Micro or Mini kits, depending on cell number. To prevent cross-contamination, every cell subset was processed on its own, while patient and healthy donor samples were processed together. The immunoSEQ multiplex PCR was used to amplify TCRB sequences from cDNA, generating 87-bp fragments that spanned the CDR3 region. The amplicons were sequenced using the Illumina HiSeq platform. The authors' pipeline ran thus. Synthetic template baselines were used to correct PCR bias computationally, reads within Hamming distance 2 were collapsed together, and singletons that could not be merged were discarded. Reads were aligned to IMGT to assign V, D and J genes, CDR3 length, and insertions or deletions at six rearrangement sites. Within each subset, clonotype counts were normalized to sorted cell number, and only after that were true diversity and Gini coefficients computed with the tcR R package. Repertoire sharing was quantified using the overlap coefficient calculated on TCRB nucleotide sequences. Drawn from immuneACCESS, this table holds only the in-frame rearrangements with V and J called that TCRdb kept. Clones are partly lost; checked studies trace under half to an unresolved V gene and leave the rest unexplained. V, J and clone size are taken as reported in that table, and D and trimming were inferred from the DNA itself. This sample holds about 200,000 clones; approximately 11% were observed only once. The ten largest clones add up to 1% to 1.5% of the sample.

Each donor gave one peripheral blood draw, roughly 0.11 L on average, collected into heparinised tubes. A BD FACSAria II was used to sort naive, central memory, regulatory and stem cell-like memory CD4+ T cells with a panel that included CD45RO, CCR7, CD25, CD127, CD95 and CD27. Purity was above 95% for every sorted population. PBMCs were isolated immediately by Lymphoprep density gradient centrifugation and stained directly without culture. So that batch effects would be minimized, each experiment stained and sorted samples in pairs, pairing one healthy donor with one patient. From cysteine to phenylalanine, the CDR3 is 15 amino acids long. Only the CDR3 portion is preserved as DNA: 45 bases, with reading frame beginning at the first base. According to the germline V gene, CDR1 reads SGHTA and CDR2 reads FQGNSA. Relative to germline, V is missing 6 bases and J is missing 3 bases, with 11 bases of the junction outside any gene match.

Points the paper makes about the study in general: Because cDNA was sequenced instead of genomic DNA, highly expressing activated cells could be over-represented, though the groups showed no difference in activation or CD3 levels. Naive, central memory and regulatory TCRB repertoires appeared more similar among patients than among healthy donors. Shorter templates might have been favored by PCR, but patient and control samples were amplified and corrected together, so both groups would have been affected equally by any skew. At VDJ recombination sites, patients with type 1 diabetes made fewer insertions and deleted more nucleotides, a pattern implying thymic rearrangement abnormalities. Only small numbers of individuals were included in the HLA sub-analyses, which left unresolved whether HLA type had any influence on TCRB rearrangement. A moderate but significant shortening of TCRB CDR3 length was observed in type 1 diabetes patients in all four CD4+ subsets.

This receptor chain uses TRBV7-2 and TRBJ2-7; 7 nucleotides in the junction match TRBD1. Sequencing was carried out using central memory CD4+ T cells from blood. The TCR originated in a man between 18 and 29 years old in good health. The CDR3 region: CASRPRQGIVYEQYF. The DNA is as follows: TGTGCCAGCAGACCTAGACAGGGAATCGTCTACGAGCAGTACTTC.